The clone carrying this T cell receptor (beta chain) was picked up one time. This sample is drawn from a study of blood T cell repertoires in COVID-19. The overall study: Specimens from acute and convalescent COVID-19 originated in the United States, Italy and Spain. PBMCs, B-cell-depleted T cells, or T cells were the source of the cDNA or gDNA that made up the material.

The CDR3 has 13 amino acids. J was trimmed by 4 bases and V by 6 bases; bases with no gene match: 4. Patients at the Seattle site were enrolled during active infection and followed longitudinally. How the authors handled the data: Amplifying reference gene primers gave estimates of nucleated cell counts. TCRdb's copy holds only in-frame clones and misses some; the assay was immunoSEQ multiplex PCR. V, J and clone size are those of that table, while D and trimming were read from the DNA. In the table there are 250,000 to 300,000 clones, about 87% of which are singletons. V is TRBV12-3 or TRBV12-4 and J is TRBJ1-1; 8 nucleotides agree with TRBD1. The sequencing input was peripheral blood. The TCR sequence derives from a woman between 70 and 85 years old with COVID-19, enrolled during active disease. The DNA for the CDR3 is TGTGCCAGCAGACGACAGGGGACCACTGAAGCTTTCTTT. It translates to CASRRQGTTEAFF.